A selection of T cell receptor beta chains follows, all from one sample in a study of T cell changes during pregnancy in multiple sclerosis. This table comes from immunoSEQ multiplex PCR, and its TCRdb copy is limited to in-frame clones, with some not included. The sample lists about 36,000 clones; approximately 90% were seen once. The sequenced sample was CD4+ T cells from peripheral blood mononuclear cells, obtained in the first trimester of pregnancy. These receptors were taken from a female donor with multiple sclerosis, enrolled in a pregnancy study. CDR3s include the opening cysteine and the closing phenylalanine or tryptophan. The D gene is left open where the match is weak. Size is stated for part of the rows, as once, few or many counts, or as a class when the clone is expanded.

TRBD1	NA	TRBJ2-3	TRBV6-5	CASSPRGQFTDTQYF	TGTGCCAGCAGCCCCAGGGGACAGTTCACAGATACGCAGTATTTT
NA	NA	TRBJ1-1	TRBV19	CASSIGAGVNTEAFF	TGTGCCAGTAGTATAGGGGCCGGGGTGAACACTGAAGCTTTCTTT
TRBD1	NA	TRBJ2-2	TRBV5-6	CASSQLDRGHGELFF	TGTGCCAGCAGTCAACTCGACAGGGGGCACGGGGAGCTGTTTTTT
NA	once	TRBJ1-4	TRBV27	CASSLRGQGKLFF	TGTGCCAGCAGTTTAAGGGGACAAGGAAAACTGTTTTTT
TRBD1	NA	TRBJ1-4	TRBV27	CASSSRQGAGKLFF	TGTGCCAGCAGTTCTCGACAGGGGGCTGGAAAACTGTTTTTT
NA	once	TRBJ1-1	TRBV4-2	CASSQEGRLSTEAFF	TGTGCCAGCAGCCAAGAGGGGCGGTTAAGCACTGAAGCTTTCTTT
TRBD1	NA	TRBJ1-1	TRBV6-1	CASILAGGRTEAFF	TGTGCCAGCATATTGGCAGGGGGAAGAACTGAAGCTTTCTTT
NA	NA	TRBJ2-7	TRBV19	CASSSGQLNYEQYF	TGTGCCAGTAGTTCGGGACAACTAAACTACGAGCAGTACTTC
TRBD2	NA	TRBJ2-1	TRBV10-3	CAISSVAGGINEQFF	TGTGCCATCAGTAGCGTAGCGGGAGGGATAAATGAGCAGTTCTTC
TRBD1	NA	TRBJ2-5	TRBV2	CASSRDRGGETQYF	TGTGCCAGCAGTCGGGACAGGGGAGGGGAGACCCAGTACTTC
NA	few	TRBJ1-1	TRBV10-3	CAIKGYATEAFF	TGTGCCATCAAGGGGTATGCGACTGAAGCTTTCTTT
NA	NA	TRBJ1-2	TRBV27	CASSVGTGADYGYTF	TGTGCCAGCAGTGTAGGGACTGGGGCAGACTATGGCTACACCTTC
TRBD2	NA	TRBJ2-1	TRBV5-5	CASSLPTGTSEINEQFF	TGTGCCAGCAGTTTACCGACCGGGACTAGCGAGATCAATGAGCAGTTCTTC
NA	NA	TRBJ1-1	TRBV28	CASSLFGAMNTEAFF	TGTGCCAGCAGTTTATTTGGGGCCATGAACACTGAAGCTTTCTTT
NA	NA	TRBJ1-4	TRBV6-5	CASSTGWSDEKLFF	TGTGCCAGCAGTACAGGCTGGTCGGATGAAAAACTGTTTTTT
NA	NA	TRBJ1-2	TRBV5-1	CASSFGSWVNYGYTF	TGCGCCAGCAGCTTCGGGTCGTGGGTTAACTATGGCTACACCTTC
TRBD1	NA	TRBJ1-5	TRBV30	CAWSVGDRANSNQPQHF	TGTGCCTGGAGTGTAGGGGACAGGGCGAATAGCAATCAGCCCCAGCATTTT
NA	NA	TRBJ2-2	TRBV4-1	CASSQETRGAGELFF	TGCGCCAGCAGCCAAGAGACTCGGGGAGCCGGGGAGCTGTTTTTT
NA	NA	TRBJ2-7	TRBV7-8	CASSLALVEQYF	TGTGCCAGCAGCTTAGCCCTAGTCGAGCAGTACTTC
TRBD2	NA	TRBJ2-5	TRBV6-1	CASSEVQGGGQETQYF	TGTGCCAGCAGTGAGGTTCAGGGCGGGGGGCAAGAGACCCAGTACTTC
NA	NA	TRBJ2-1	TRBV7-9	CASSRRGGSYNEQFF	TGTGCCAGCAGCCGGCGAGGGGGCTCCTACAATGAGCAGTTCTTC
NA	NA	TRBJ1-2	TRBV5-5	CASSPDFTVGYTF	TGTGCCAGCAGCCCGGACTTTACGGTCGGCTACACCTTC
NA	NA	TRBJ2-7	TRBV5-1	CASSFIGLGPDEQYF	TGCGCCAGCAGCTTCATCGGCCTAGGTCCGGACGAGCAGTACTTC
NA	NA	TRBJ1-5	TRBV18	CASSPRRQPQHF	TGTGCCAGCTCACCCAGGAGGCAGCCCCAGCATTTT
NA	NA	TRBJ1-1	TRBV6-1	CASSTGTTEAFF	TGTGCCAGCAGCACAGGGACCACTGAAGCTTTCTTT
NA	once	TRBJ2-5	TRBV27	CASSQWTILGGQTQYF	TGTGCCAGCAGTCAATGGACAATCCTGGGCGGACAGACCCAGTACTTC
TRBD1	NA	TRBJ1-2	TRBV28	CASTQGTKGYTF	TGTGCCAGTACACAGGGGACGAAAGGCTACACCTTC
TRBD2	NA	TRBJ2-7	TRBV6-1	CASSEGRGGAFGWYF	TGTGCCAGCAGTGAAGGGCGGGGGGGAGCTTTCGGATGGTACTTC
NA	NA	TRBJ2-5	TRBV2	CASSQDYQTQYF	TGTGCCAGCAGTCAGGACTACCAGACCCAGTACTTC
TRBD2	NA	TRBJ2-1	TRBV30	CAWTPLGLAGNNEQFF	TGTGCCTGGACCCCGTTGGGACTAGCGGGTAACAATGAGCAGTTCTTC
NA	NA	TRBJ1-5	TRBV6-1	CASSDFLNQPQHF	TGTGCCAGCAGTGATTTCCTCAATCAGCCCCAGCATTTT
NA	NA	TRBJ1-4	TRBV9	CASSPTGRSEKLFF	TGTGCCAGCAGCCCAACGGGGAGGAGTGAAAAACTGTTTTTT
TRBD1	NA	TRBJ1-3	TRBV2	CASSSDRVSGNTIYF	TGTGCCAGCAGTAGTGACAGGGTGTCTGGAAACACCATATATTTT
NA	NA	TRBJ2-1	TRBV11-2	CASSLSQGNYNEQFF	TGTGCCAGCAGCTTAAGCCAGGGGAACTACAATGAGCAGTTCTTC
TRBD2	NA	TRBJ2-3	TRBV5-1	CASSYLAGGLSDTQYF	TGCGCCAGCAGCTATCTAGCGGGGGGGCTATCAGATACGCAGTATTTT
TRBD1	NA	TRBJ1-5	TRBV28	CASSLSRQGPNQPQHF	TGTGCCAGCAGTTTATCTCGACAGGGGCCCAATCAGCCCCAGCATTTT
NA	NA	TRBJ1-4	TRBV2	CASSEIQGTNEKLFF	TGTGCCAGCAGTGAGATACAGGGTACTAATGAAAAACTGTTTTTT
NA	NA	TRBJ2-7	TRBV6-1	CACSWESRDEQYF	TGTGCCTGCTCCTGGGAGTCTCGCGACGAGCAGTACTTC
TRBD2	few	TRBJ2-7	TRBV5-1	CASSLSGGVSSYEQYF	TGCGCCAGCAGTCTTAGCGGGGGGGTAAGCTCCTACGAGCAGTACTTC
TRBD2	NA	TRBJ2-1	TRBV7-3	CASSLGGGPNEQFF	TGTGCCAGCAGCTTAGGGGGAGGGCCTAATGAGCAGTTCTTC
NA	NA	TRBJ1-2	TRBV25-1	CASSPQLGALYGYTF	TGTGCCAGCAGTCCTCAACTGGGGGCACTCTATGGCTACACCTTC
NA	NA	TRBJ1-6	TRBV7-6	CASSLAYGGAQNSPLHF	TGTGCCAGCAGCTTAGCGTACGGGGGGGCTCAGAATTCACCCCTCCACTTT
TRBD2	NA	TRBJ2-1	TRBV5-4	CASSLSGTRFHNEQFF	TGTGCCAGCAGCTTATCTGGGACTAGATTCCACAATGAGCAGTTCTTC
NA	NA	TRBJ2-4	TRBV25-1	CASSAAGFIQYF	TGTGCCAGCAGTGCGGCCGGGTTCATTCAGTACTTC
NA	once	TRBJ2-7	TRBV7-9	CASSLSGHENQYF	TGTGCCAGCAGCTTATCGGGACATGAGAATCAGTACTTC
TRBD1	NA	TRBJ2-3	TRBV29-1	CSVRDSATDTQYF	TGCAGCGTCAGGGACAGCGCCACAGATACGCAGTATTTT
NA	NA	TRBJ1-4	TRBV21-1	CASSLGTGCEKLFF	TGTGCCAGCAGCCTCGGGACAGGGTGTGAAAAACTGTTTTTT
TRBD1	NA	TRBJ2-5	TRBV5-1	CASSLTGVVGETQYF	TGCGCCAGCAGCTTGACAGGGGTTGTCGGAGAGACCCAGTACTTC
NA	once	TRBJ1-4	TRBV5-6	CAGSGGTGRNEKLFF	TGTGCCGGCAGCGGGGGGACCGGCCGTAATGAAAAACTGTTTTTT
TRBD1	NA	TRBJ2-5	TRBV6-1	CASRWGQEETQYF	TGTGCCAGCAGATGGGGACAGGAAGAGACCCAGTACTTC